The T cell receptor beta chain under discussion was sequenced for a study of blood T cell repertoires in COVID-19. In germline, CDR1 is MNHEY, CDR2 SMNVEV (reference sequence). The CDR3 runs to 13 residues. The V end was cut by 6 bases, the J end by 8 bases, with 14 bases between. The table came from immunoSEQ multiplex PCR; TCRdb's copy has only in-frame clones and leaves some out. The profile shows about 68,000 clones, just under 80% of them singletons. The chain couples TRBV27 to TRBJ2-1, with D possibly matching TRBD1 (6 bases). The sequencing sample was made of peripheral blood. The receptor comes from a woman aged 60 to 75 with acute or convalescent COVID-19. CDR3 residues: CASRVLQGDEQFF. The CDR3 nucleotides read TGTGCCAGCAGGGTACTACAGGGCGATGAGCAGTTCTTC.